These T cell receptor beta chains were read from a single sample in a study of blood T cells in healthy people across ages. MiXCR, applied by TCRdb to the 5' RACE reads, yields one record per CDR3 protein. The sample lists roughly 800,000 distinct CDR3 sequences, about a quarter occurring once. These sequences were also reported in another study, on T cells of mothers and their children.

Specimen: blood. The receptors were gathered from a boy between 5 and 17 years old in good health. Each CDR3 is given with its conserved first and last residue. Fields, in order: clone size, J gene, D gene, V gene, CDR3 DNA, CDR3 protein. A D gene is named only where the DNA matches it firmly. The size of a clone is reported for some rows only, either as once, few or many, or as a class for expanded clones.

abundance: many; j_gene: TRBJ2-5; d_gene: .; v_gene: TRBV20-1; CDR3nt: TGCAGTGCTAGAGACGGGGAGACCCAGTACTTC; CDR3aa: CSARDGETQYF
abundance: few; j_gene: TRBJ2-3; d_gene: TRBD1; v_gene: TRBV5-1; CDR3nt: TGCGCCAGCAGCTTCTATTATGCCGTACCCGGGACAGCTAGCACAGATACGCAGTATTTT; CDR3aa: CASSFYYAVPGTASTDTQYF
abundance: .; j_gene: TRBJ2-5; d_gene: .; v_gene: TRBV20-1; CDR3nt: TGCAGTGCGAAAGGGGGGGTGGAGACCCAGTACTTC; CDR3aa: CSAKGGVETQYF
abundance: once; j_gene: TRBJ2-7; d_gene: .; v_gene: TRBV19; CDR3nt: TGTGCCAGTAGTATAGTGGAGGGGACGTCTGCCGAGCAGTACTTC; CDR3aa: CASSIVEGTSAEQYF
abundance: .; j_gene: TRBJ2-7; d_gene: .; v_gene: TRBV3-1; CDR3nt: TGTGCCAGCAGCCAAAGCACAGGAGTATTCTACGAGCAGTACTTC; CDR3aa: CASSQSTGVFYEQYF
abundance: few; j_gene: TRBJ2-5; d_gene: TRBD1; v_gene: TRBV10-2; CDR3nt: TGCGCCAGCTCCGGGACAGACCCCGGGGCCCAGTACTTC; CDR3aa: CASSGTDPGAQYF
abundance: few; j_gene: TRBJ2-5; d_gene: .; v_gene: TRBV6-1; CDR3nt: TGTGCCAGCAGAACTACCGGGTTGCGGGATCAAGAGACCCAGTACTTC; CDR3aa: CASRTTGLRDQETQYF
abundance: many; j_gene: TRBJ1-4; d_gene: .; v_gene: TRBV7-8; CDR3nt: TGTGCCAGCAGCTTAGCGCCCGGGCAGGGAGAGGAAAAACTGTTTTTT; CDR3aa: CASSLAPGQGEEKLFF
abundance: few; j_gene: TRBJ1-4; d_gene: .; v_gene: TRBV28; CDR3nt: TGTGCCAGCAGTCCCCGTGGGTTGGGAAATGAAAAACTGTTTTTT; CDR3aa: CASSPRGLGNEKLFF
abundance: .; j_gene: TRBJ2-1; d_gene: .; v_gene: TRBV7-2; CDR3nt: TGTGCCAGCAGCCGAGCCGGGACGTTCAATGAGCAGTTCTTC; CDR3aa: CASSRAGTFNEQFF
abundance: .; j_gene: TRBJ2-5; d_gene: TRBD2; v_gene: TRBV28; CDR3nt: TGTGCCAGTCTTACCGGGACATCTCAGCGGGAGCAGTACTTC; CDR3aa: CASLTGTSQREQYF
abundance: .; j_gene: TRBJ2-5; d_gene: TRBD1; v_gene: TRBV28; CDR3nt: TGTGCCAGCAGTTCTCCATCGACAGGGAACAGCGGGACCCAGTACTTC; CDR3aa: CASSSPSTGNSGTQYF
abundance: few; j_gene: TRBJ2-1; d_gene: TRBD2; v_gene: TRBV30; CDR3nt: TGTGCCTGGAGTTTGACTAGCGGGGCCTCCTACAATGAGCAGTTCTTC; CDR3aa: CAWSLTSGASYNEQFF
abundance: .; j_gene: TRBJ2-3; d_gene: TRBD2; v_gene: TRBV3-1; CDR3nt: TGTGCCAGCAGCCAAGACCGGACTAGCCCGCAGTATTTT; CDR3aa: CASSQDRTSPQYF